This paragraph reports one T cell receptor (beta chain). The antigen it binds to is not known. A much larger clone lies one base from this, so it may be a read error. The cysteine opens and the phenylalanine closes a CDR3 of 19 amino acids. CDR3 DNA is the only sequence kept; it has 57 bases, read in frame from the first base. For CDR1 and CDR2, the germline V gene lists SGHVS and FQNEAQ. Trimmed from V: 1 base; trimmed from J: 7 bases; junction bases lacking a gene match: 13. This record belongs to a study of T-cell reconstitution after alpha-beta-depleted transplantation in children listed by TCRdb under 2016. With regard to the full study: T-cell immune reconstitution after TCRalphabeta/CD19-depleted allogeneic hematopoietic cell transplantation in children was quantitatively tracked in the study by means of TCR repertoire profiling.

Libraries were prepared through PCR. Instrument used: Illumina HiSeq 2500. TCR library preparation used molecular barcoding, with unique molecular identifiers applied to normalize quantification of the TCRbeta repertoire. TCRdb ran its own pipeline on the public reads, namely fastp trimming at Q25 and MiXCR clone calling, and kept in-frame beta chains. Rows merge per CDR3 protein into single entries with the most common DNA and genes. The sample table lists roughly 200,000 distinct CDR3 sequences, roughly 15% of them with a count of one. The top ten constitute about 13% of the sample. Rearrangement joined TRBV7-8 to TRBJ2-2; the junction holds 12 bases that match TRBD2. Here the sequenced sample was PBMCs from the stem cell graft donor, taken from the stem cell graft. The receptor's source is a human donor who donated a stem cell graft to a child with acute lymphoblastic leukemia. The base sequence is TGTGCCAGCAGCTTAGTTCCTAGCGGGAGGGCCAATCGCGACGGGGAGCTGTTTTTT. Translated, it reads CASSLVPSGRANRDGELFF.